Below, 28 T cell receptor beta chains from the same sample are listed, as sequenced in a study of T cells in Graves' hyperthyroidism and ophthalmopathy. TCR beta CDR3 regions were amplified from RNA. HTBI primers were the set used in a first-round RT-PCR of the TCR CDR3. TCRdb processed the multiplex PCR reads anew with MiXCR; each CDR3 protein has one entry. Among 500,000 to 600,000 distinct CDR3 sequences listed, just under 20% were seen once. Input material: blood. The receptors were sampled from a middle-aged man with Graves' ophthalmopathy.

This clonotype was counted at least ten times. The chain couples TRBV3-1 to TRBJ1-2; 7 bases align to TRBD1. After removal of 2 bases from V and 2 bases from J, the junction contained 2 bases not matched to a gene. The CDR3 loop spans 14 amino acids. Germline V gene sequence: CDR1 LGHDT, CDR2 YNNKEL (reference sequence). The CDR3 here is CASSQLTGNYGYTF. CDR3 DNA sequence: TGTGCCAGCAGCCAACTGACAGGGAACTATGGCTACACCTTC.

This clonotype was counted ten times or more. This chain links TRBV7-8 with TRBJ1-2; 7 bases match TRBD1. Losses at the gene ends were 0 bases for V and 4 bases for J; bases not matched to a gene: 2. The CDR3 has 14 residues. CDR1 SGHVS and CDR2 FQNEAQ come from the germline V gene. The CDR3 spells CASSLAGGGYGYTF. CDR3 sequence (DNA): TGTGCCAGCAGCTTAGCAGGGGGCGGCTATGGCTACACCTTC.

The chain is built from TRBV19 and TRBJ2-1; tentative D call: TRBD2 (7 bases). Germline CDR1 and CDR2: LNHDA and SQIVND (reference sequence). Trimming cost V 3 bases and J 0 bases, with 24 bases left between them. CDR3 length: 20 amino acids. The CDR3 here is CASSMEVGGGPRSSYNEQFF. The CDR3 nucleotides are TGTGCCAGTAGTATGGAAGTCGGCGGGGGCCCCCGGAGCTCCTACAATGAGCAGTTCTTC.

The chain carries TRBV11-2 and TRBJ1-2, with TRBD1 matching over 8 bases. V shed 5 bases and J 0 bases; nucleotides not matched to a gene: 5. CDR3 length: 15 amino acids. Per germline, CDR1 SGHAT and CDR2 FQNNGV. The CDR3 region is CASSPLTGANYGYTF. CDR3 DNA sequence: TGTGCCAGCAGCCCCCTGACAGGGGCTAACTATGGCTACACCTTC.

This clonotype was seen many times. V gene TRBV5-6 combines with J gene TRBJ1-4; D call uncertain. The CDR3 runs to 14 residues. From germline, CDR1 is SGHDT and CDR2 YYEEEE. Trimming took 4 bases from V and 5 from J, leaving 12 bases between them. The CDR3 is CASSDPWQNEKLFF. Written as DNA, the CDR3 is TGTGCCAGCAGCGACCCATGGCAAAATGAAAAACTGTTTTTT.

The genes are TRBV27 and TRBJ2-5; tentative D call: TRBD1 (6 bases). The CDR3 is 14 amino acids. V lost 7 bases to trimming and J lost 2 bases, with 14 bases between them. Per germline, CDR1 MNHEY and CDR2 SMNVEV (reference sequence). The CDR3 reads CASKYGQSQETQYF. In DNA form, the CDR3 reads TGTGCCAGCAAATATGGACAGTCTCAAGAGACCCAGTACTTC.

In this sample, this clonotype turned up a few times. The chain is built from TRBV7-3 and TRBJ1-3; 7 nucleotides agree with TRBD1. V lost 5 bases and J lost 4; bases outside the gene matches: 8. Germline V gene data show CDR1 as SGHTA and CDR2 as FQGTGA. CDR3 length equals 15 residues. The CDR3 spells CASSISGQRGNTIYF. The CDR3 nucleotides read TGTGCCAGCAGCATCTCGGGACAGCGGGGAAACACCATATATTTT.

Many counts were recorded for this clonotype. The CDR3 loop reads CASRGDRGRYGYTF. The CDR3 DNA follows: TGTGCCAGCAGGGGGGACAGGGGGAGGTATGGCTACACCTTC. This chain uses TRBV12-3 or TRBV12-4 with TRBJ1-2; 11 bases align to TRBD1. The V gene end was trimmed by 6 bases and the J gene end by 5 bases; junction bases not matched to a gene: 5. The CDR3 runs to 14 residues.

This clonotype was seen more than once but under ten times. The J gene is TRBJ2-1, the V gene TRBV5-1, with D possibly TRBD1 on 6 matching bases. Trimming removed 4 bases at V and 4 bases at J, with 18 bases between. The CDR3 consists of 16 residues. Germline V gene lookup returns CDR1 SGHRS and CDR2 YFSETQ. CDR3 nucleotides: TGCGCCAGCAGCATCCCGACAGGAAGGATATACAATGAGCAGTTCTTC. This translates into CASSIPTGRIYNEQFF.

In regard to this clonotype: A read error may produce the germline difference seen at one junction end. This sequence joins TRBV2 and TRBJ1-4; D is undetermined. CDR1 is SNHLY and CDR2 is FYNNEI in the germline V gene. The CDR3 is 11 amino acids. This CDR3 is CASSEFAGLDF. In DNA form, the CDR3 reads TGTGCCAGCAGTGAATTTGCGGGTCTTGATTTT.

This clonotype was seen a few times. The gene calls are TRBV6-1 and TRBJ2-7; D is undetermined. CDR1 MNHNS and CDR2 SASEGT come from the germline V gene. Between the trimmed V and J ends, which lost 5 bases and 4 bases, there was a span of 12 bases. The CDR3 totals 13 residues. CDR3 bases: TGTGCCAGCAGTCCTATCTCCAGATACGAGCAGTACTTC. This gives the protein CASSPISRYEQYF.

The chain couples TRBV20-1 to TRBJ2-1; 10 positions match TRBD2. The CDR3 loop spans 15 amino acids. After removal of 6 bases from V and 9 bases from J, the junction contained 14 bases not matched to a gene. Germline V gives CDR1 DFQATT, CDR2 SNEGSKA (reference sequence). CDR3 protein: CSAPPRLAGATEQFF. As DNA, the CDR3 is TGCAGTGCCCCCCCTCGGCTAGCGGGAGCCACTGAGCAGTTCTTC.

Only a few counts were recorded for this clonotype. The V and J genes are TRBV29-1 and TRBJ1-2; 10 bases map to TRBD1. Germline CDR1 and CDR2: SQVTM and ANQGSEA. Unmatched junction bases numbered 0, after V lost 4 bases and J lost 4 bases. This CDR3 has 12 amino acids. CDR3 amino acids: CSVGDRGYGYTF. The CDR3 bases are TGCAGCGTTGGGGACAGGGGCTATGGCTACACCTTC.

This clonotype was observed a handful of times. V gene TRBV2 combines with J gene TRBJ1-1; possibly TRBD1 for D (6 bases). The V and J ends lost 5 bases and 7 bases respectively, with 17 bases between them. This CDR3 region has 14 residues. Germline V CDR1 and CDR2: SNHLY, FYNNEI. The CDR3 spells CASSPGQMRNEAFF. The CDR3 nucleotides are TGTGCCAGCAGTCCCGGACAGATGCGTAATGAAGCTTTCTTT.

In DNA, the CDR3 is TGCGCCAGCAGAATGGGGGCAGATACGCAGTATTTT. Encoded protein: CASRMGADTQYF. J is TRBJ2-3 and V is TRBV5-1, with D possibly being TRBD1 or TRBD2 (5 bases each). Between the trimmed V and J ends, which lost 5 bases and 4 bases, there was a span of 8 bases. The CDR3 contains 12 residues. Germline CDR1 and CDR2: SGHRS and YFSETQ.

Worth noting for this clonotype: Given a much more abundant clone one base away, this may be a read error. This chain joins TRBV28 and TRBJ2-3; tentatively, D is TRBD1 (5 bases). CDR3 length equals 14 residues. Germline V lookup: CDR1 MDHEN, CDR2 SYDVKM. Trimming removed 7 bases from V and 0 bases from J, with 11 bases in between. For the CDR3, the DNA is TGTGCCAGCAATACAGGCTCCAGCACAGATACGCAGTATTTT. Encoded protein: CASNTGSSTDTQYF.

V gene TRBV10-3 combines with J gene TRBJ2-5; D is undetermined. Between the trimmed V and J ends, which lost 3 bases and 1 base, there was a span of 9 bases. Germline lookup yields CDR1 ENHRY and CDR2 SYGVKD. The CDR3 spans 14 residues. The CDR3 DNA reads as TGTGCCATCAGTGAAAGGGCAGTCCAAGAGACCCAGTACTTC. Translation: CAISERAVQETQYF.

The chain links TRBV3-1 to TRBJ2-7; 10 bases fit TRBD2. The germline gives CDR1 LGHDT, CDR2 YNNKEL (reference sequence). J gave up 6 bases and V 2 bases, and 10 bases lay outside the gene matches. This CDR3 is built from 16 residues. Here the CDR3 reads CASSQFVGLAQGEQYF. The CDR3 nucleotides are TGTGCCAGCAGCCAATTCGTGGGACTAGCGCAAGGCGAGCAGTACTTC.

The table lists this clonotype with many counts. This chain links TRBV30 with TRBJ2-7, with D unclear. V lost 0 bases and J 6 bases, leaving 12 bases between the germline ends. CDR1 is GTSNPN, CDR2 SVGIG, per germline (reference sequence). This CDR3 spans 13 amino acids. The CDR3 region is CAWSVLGLGEQYF. DNA for the CDR3: TGTGCCTGGAGTGTATTAGGGCTTGGCGAGCAGTACTTC. Full variable domain (outside the CDR3, taken from reference TRBV30 and TRBJ2-7): SQTIHQWPATLVQPVGSPLSLECTVEGTSNPNLYWYRQAAGRGLQLLFYSVGIGQISSEVPQNLSASRPQDRQFILSSKKLLLSDSGFYLCAWSVLGLGEQYFGPGTRLTVT.

This chain uses TRBV5-1 with TRBJ2-3, with 10 bases matching TRBD2. Germline-derived CDR1 and CDR2 are SGHRS and YFSETQ. The CDR3 spans 14 residues. Unmatched junction bases numbered 6, after V lost 4 bases and J lost 7 bases. CDR3 sequence reads: CASSPGTSVNTQYF. The CDR3 DNA follows: TGCGCCAGCAGCCCCGGGACTAGCGTCAATACGCAGTATTTT.

This clonotype was counted a few times. The rearrangement joins TRBV6-2 or TRBV6-3 to TRBJ2-2, with D unclear. Trimming cost V 2 bases and J 3 bases, with 10 bases left between them. Germline V lookup: CDR1 MNHEY, CDR2 SVGEGT. The CDR3 consists of 15 residues. The CDR3: CASSYGQLHTGELFF. The CDR3 bases are TGTGCCAGCAGTTACGGGCAGCTACACACCGGGGAGCTGTTTTTT.

This clonotype has at least ten counts. The V gene is TRBV2, the J gene TRBJ2-3; D remains unclear. V lost 8 bases and J lost 3, with 15 bases in between. Germline lookup yields CDR1 SNHLY and CDR2 FYNNEI. The CDR3 loop spans 14 amino acids. The CDR3 nucleotides read TGTGCCAGCCCCTTGGGCTCCGGTACAGATACGCAGTATTTT. This gives the protein CASPLGSGTDTQYF.

Ten or more counts support this clonotype. The chain couples TRBV3-1 to TRBJ1-1, with 7 bases that match TRBD1. With V trimmed by 2 bases and J by 0 bases, 3 bases remained unmatched. The CDR3 runs to 15 residues. Germline values: CDR1 LGHDT, CDR2 YNNKEL (reference sequence). For the CDR3, the DNA is TGTGCCAGCAGCCAACCACAGGGGATGAACACTGAAGCTTTCTTT. Translating gives CASSQPQGMNTEAFF.

This clonotype was found a few times. The chain uses TRBV3-1 and TRBJ1-2; D might be TRBD1 (6 bases). This CDR3 is built from 14 residues. CDR1 and CDR2 from the germline V gene are LGHDT and YNNKEL (reference sequence). V lost 4 bases and J 5 bases, leaving 14 bases between the germline ends. CDR3 DNA: TGTGCCAGCAGCCCCGCCCGGGGGGCTTATGGCTACACCTTC. It is translated as CASSPARGAYGYTF.

About this clonotype: A read error may account for a junction end that differs from germline. The CDR3 spells CASSGQWNAEAFF. CDR3 nucleotide sequence: TGTGCCAGCAGTGGGCAATGGAACGCTGAAGCTTTCTTT. The V and J genes are TRBV2 and TRBJ1-1; D gene uncertain. The CDR3 has 13 amino acids. Germline CDR1 is SNHLY and CDR2 is FYNNEI.

This clonotype showed up many times. The V and J genes are TRBV20-1 and TRBJ2-7, with D maybe TRBD1 (5 bases). The CDR3 extends over 13 amino acids. Trimming cost V 7 bases and J 1 base, with 14 bases left between them. The V gene's germline CDR1 is DFQATT and CDR2 SNEGSKA (reference sequence). DNA of the CDR3: TGCAGTGTTCCAGGGCACGGATCCTACGAGCAGTACTTC. Its translation is CSVPGHGSYEQYF.

CDR3 DNA: TGTGCCAGCAGCTTAGTTCCGGACTTCCAGTATTTT. Translated, it gives CASSLVPDFQYF. J is TRBJ2-3 and V is TRBV7-2; maybe TRBD2 (5 bases). CDR1 and CDR2 from the germline V gene are SGHTA and FQGNSA. Trimming removed 1 base at V and 12 bases at J, with 11 bases between. The CDR3 extends over 12 amino acids.

A remark on this clonotype: The CDR3 does not close with the conserved phenylalanine or tryptophan, likely indicating a read error. The V and J genes are TRBV24-1 and TRBJ2-7; no definite D call. Germline loops: CDR1 KGHDR, CDR2 SFDVKD. Trimming stripped 2 bases from V and 0 bases from J, with 13 bases between. The CDR3 has 16 amino acids. In nucleotides, the CDR3 is TGTGCCACCAGTGATTCTACCTCTGGCCCCTCCTACGAGCAGTACTCC. It encodes CATSDSTSGPSYEQYS.